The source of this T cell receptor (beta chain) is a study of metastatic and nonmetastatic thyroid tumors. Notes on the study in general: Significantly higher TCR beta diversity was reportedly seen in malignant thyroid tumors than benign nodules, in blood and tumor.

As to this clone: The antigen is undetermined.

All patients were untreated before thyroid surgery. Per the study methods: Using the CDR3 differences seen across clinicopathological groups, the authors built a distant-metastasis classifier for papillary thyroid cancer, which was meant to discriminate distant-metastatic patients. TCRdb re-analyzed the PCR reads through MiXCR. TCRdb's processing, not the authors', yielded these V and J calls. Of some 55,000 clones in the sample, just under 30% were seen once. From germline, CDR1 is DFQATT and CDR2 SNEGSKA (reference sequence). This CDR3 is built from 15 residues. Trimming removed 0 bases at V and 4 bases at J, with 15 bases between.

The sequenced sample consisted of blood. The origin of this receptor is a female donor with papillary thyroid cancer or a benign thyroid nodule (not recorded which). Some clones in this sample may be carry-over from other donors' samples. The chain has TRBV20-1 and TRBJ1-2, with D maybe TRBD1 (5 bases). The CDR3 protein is CSARDLVRDPYGYTF. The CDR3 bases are TGCAGTGCTAGAGATCTGGTCAGGGACCCCTATGGCTACACCTTC.